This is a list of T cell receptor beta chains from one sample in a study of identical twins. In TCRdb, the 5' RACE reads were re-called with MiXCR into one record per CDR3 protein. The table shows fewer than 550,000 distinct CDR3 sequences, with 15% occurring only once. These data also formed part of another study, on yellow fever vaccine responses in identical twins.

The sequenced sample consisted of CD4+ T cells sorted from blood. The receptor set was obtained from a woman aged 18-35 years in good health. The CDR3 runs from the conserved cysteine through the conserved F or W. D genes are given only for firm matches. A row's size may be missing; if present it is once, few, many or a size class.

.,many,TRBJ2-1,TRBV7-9,CASSLAWQDNEQFF,TGTGCCAGCAGCTTAGCCTGGCAGGACAATGAGCAGTTCTTC
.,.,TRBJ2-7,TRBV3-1,CASRRASTYEQYF,TGTGCCAGCAGGCGGGCCTCGACCTACGAGCAGTACTTC
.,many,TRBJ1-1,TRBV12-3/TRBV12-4,CASSLVVTEAFF,TGTGCCAGCAGTTTAGTGGTGACTGAAGCTTTCTTT
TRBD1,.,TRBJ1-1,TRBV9,CASSVAGQGGTEAFF,TGTGCCAGCAGCGTAGCCGGACAGGGGGGGACTGAAGCTTTCTTT
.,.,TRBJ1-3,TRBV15,CATSRDQGTGNTIYF,TGTGCCACCAGCAGAGATCAAGGAACTGGAAACACCATATATTTT
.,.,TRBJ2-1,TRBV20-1,CSATIGIFPYNEQFF,TGCAGTGCAACTATCGGGATCTTCCCTTACAATGAGCAGTTCTTC
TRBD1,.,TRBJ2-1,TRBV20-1,CSASGTGGPVWFF,TGCAGTGCGTCCGGGACAGGGGGTCCCGTGTGGTTCTTC
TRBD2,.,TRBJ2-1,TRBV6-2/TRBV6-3,CASRRGGATHNEQFF,TGTGCCAGCAGGCGCGGGGGGGCCACCCACAATGAGCAGTTCTTC
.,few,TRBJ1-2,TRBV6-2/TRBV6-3,CASSYSAYNVKGNYGYTF,TGTGCCAGCAGTTACTCGGCCTACAACGTGAAGGGGAACTATGGCTACACCTTC
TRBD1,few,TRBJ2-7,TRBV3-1,CASSHQDRHEQYF,TGTGCCAGCAGCCACCAGGACAGGCACGAGCAGTACTTC
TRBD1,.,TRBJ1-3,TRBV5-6,CASSYFDRDRNTIYF,TGTGCCAGCAGCTACTTTGACAGGGACAGAAACACCATATATTTT
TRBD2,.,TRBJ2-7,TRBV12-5,CASGLPTGLAGAYEQYF,TGTGCTAGTGGTTTGCCCACGGGGCTAGCGGGAGCTTACGAGCAGTACTTC
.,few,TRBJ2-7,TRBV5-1,CASSWGPEQYF,TGCGCCAGCAGCTGGGGCCCCGAGCAGTACTTC
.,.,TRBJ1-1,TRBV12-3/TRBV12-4,CASTGTFGGEAFF,TGTGCCAGCACCGGGACATTCGGAGGGGAAGCTTTCTTT
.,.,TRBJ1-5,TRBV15,CATSGVVFKIQPQHF,TGTGCCACCAGCGGGGTCGTCTTTAAAATCCAGCCCCAGCATTTT
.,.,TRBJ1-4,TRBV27,CASSSLGFGEKLFF,TGTGCCAGCAGCTCCCTTGGGTTTGGTGAAAAACTGTTTTTT
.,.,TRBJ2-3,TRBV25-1,CASSDQDTSTDTQYF,TGTGCCAGCAGTGACCAGGATACTAGCACAGATACGCAGTATTTT
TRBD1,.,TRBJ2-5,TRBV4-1,CASSQVPWAGTGEETQYF,TGCGCCAGCAGCCAAGTGCCATGGGCCGGGACAGGGGAAGAGACCCAGTACTTC
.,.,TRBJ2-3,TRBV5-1,CASSSGRSPVTQYF,TGCGCCAGCAGCTCCGGGAGATCCCCCGTTACGCAGTATTTT
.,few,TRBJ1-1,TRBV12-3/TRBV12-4,CASSLSRAHDTEAFF,TGTGCCAGCAGTTTATCGAGGGCCCATGACACTGAAGCTTTCTTT
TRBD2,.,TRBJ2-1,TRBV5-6,CASFLQAGVSNEQFF,TGTGCCAGCTTCCTCCAAGCGGGAGTTAGTAATGAGCAGTTCTTC
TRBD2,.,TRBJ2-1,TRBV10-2,CASSGSSGRILTYNEQFF,TGCGCCAGCAGTGGTTCTAGCGGGAGAATCTTAACCTACAATGAGCAGTTCTTC
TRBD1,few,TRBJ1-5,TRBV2,CASSEARTGGNQPQHF,TGTGCCAGCAGTGAAGCGCGGACAGGGGGGAATCAGCCCCAGCATTTT
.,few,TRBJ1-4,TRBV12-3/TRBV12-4,CASSLVQEKLFF,TGTGCCAGCAGTTTAGTACAGGAAAAACTGTTTTTT
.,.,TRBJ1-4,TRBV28,CASSLYRQEGEKLFF,TGTGCCAGCAGTTTATACCGACAGGAGGGTGAAAAACTGTTTTTT
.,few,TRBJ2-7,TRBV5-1,CASSGRPYEQYF,TGCGCCAGCAGCGGAAGGCCCTACGAGCAGTACTTC
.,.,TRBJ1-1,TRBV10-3,CAISELGDEAFF,TGTGCCATCAGTGAGTTGGGAGATGAAGCTTTCTTT
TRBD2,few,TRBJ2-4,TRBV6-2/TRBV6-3,CASSPRGAGPLLAKNIQYF,TGTGCCAGCAGCCCTCGAGGAGCGGGACCCCTCCTAGCCAAAAACATTCAGTACTTC
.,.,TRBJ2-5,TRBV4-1,CASSLETEQETQYF,TGCGCCAGCAGCCTGGAGACAGAACAAGAGACCCAGTACTTC
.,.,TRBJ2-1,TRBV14,CASSTGGTNEQFF,TGTGCCAGCAGCACCGGGGGTACCAATGAGCAGTTCTTC
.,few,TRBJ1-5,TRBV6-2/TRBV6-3,CASTNPGKPQHF,TGTGCCAGCACCAACCCAGGGAAGCCCCAGCATTTT
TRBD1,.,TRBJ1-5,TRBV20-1,CSARESQGNQPQHF,TGCAGTGCTAGAGAGTCACAGGGGAATCAGCCCCAGCATTTT
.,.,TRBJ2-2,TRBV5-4,CASSWFQGSAGEDTGELFF,TGTGCCAGCAGCTGGTTTCAGGGGTCGGCGGGAGAGGATACCGGGGAGCTGTTTTTT
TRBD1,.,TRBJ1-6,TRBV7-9,CATKQPGGNSPLHF,TGTGCCACTAAACAACCAGGGGGGAATTCACCCCTCCACTTT
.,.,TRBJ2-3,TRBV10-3,CAISEPPGGLSTDTQYF,TGTGCCATCAGTGAGCCCCCGGGGGGCCTGAGCACAGATACGCAGTATTTT
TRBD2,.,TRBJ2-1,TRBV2,CASSEARLAAYNEQFF,TGTGCCAGCAGTGAAGCAAGACTAGCAGCCTACAATGAGCAGTTCTTC
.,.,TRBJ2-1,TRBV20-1,CSASQAAPLWLEQFF,TGCAGTGCTAGTCAGGCGGCTCCTTTGTGGCTTGAGCAGTTCTTC
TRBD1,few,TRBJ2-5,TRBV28,CASSLWRGTGAPNQETQYF,TGTGCCAGCAGTTTATGGAGGGGGACAGGGGCGCCAAATCAAGAGACCCAGTACTTC
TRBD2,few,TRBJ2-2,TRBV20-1,CSAYGLAGGTGELFF,TGCAGTGCATATGGACTAGCGGGTGGGACCGGGGAGCTGTTTTTT
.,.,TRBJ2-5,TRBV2,CASSEAMGGWRETQYF,TGTGCCAGCAGTGAAGCGATGGGGGGCTGGAGAGAGACCCAGTACTTC